This T cell receptor beta chain stems from a study of molecular identifiers for immune sequencing clone quantification. Trimming took off 0 bases at V and 5 bases at J, with 4 bases between the two ends. This CDR3 has 12 amino acids. Germline values: CDR1 ENHRY, CDR2 SYGVKD. TCRdb passed the PCR reads through MiXCR, listing each CDR3 protein once. The sample holds some 650,000 distinct CDR3 sequences, 15% to 20% seen once. In its sample, this clonotype was seen many times. The receptor comes from a human donor in good health. Some libraries in this study had Jurkat cell RNA spiked in. The sequenced sample consisted of naive CD8+ T cells from blood, with Jurkat cell RNA spiked in. The subset denotes: FACS-sorted CD8+CD4-CCR7+CD45RA+ naive T cells. The chain has TRBV10-3 and TRBJ2-5; D not certain. The CDR3, as DNA: TGTGCCATCAGTGAGTCGCTTGAGACCCAGTACTTC. It specifies CAISESLETQYF.